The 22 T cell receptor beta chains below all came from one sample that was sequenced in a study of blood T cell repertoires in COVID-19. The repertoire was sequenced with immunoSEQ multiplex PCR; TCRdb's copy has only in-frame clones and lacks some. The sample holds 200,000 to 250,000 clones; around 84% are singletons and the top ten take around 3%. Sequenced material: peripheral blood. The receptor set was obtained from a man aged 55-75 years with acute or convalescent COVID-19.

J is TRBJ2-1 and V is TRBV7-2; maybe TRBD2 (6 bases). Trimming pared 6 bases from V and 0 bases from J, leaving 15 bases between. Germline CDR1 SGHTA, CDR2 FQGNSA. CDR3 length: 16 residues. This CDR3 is CASSQRGGASYNEQFF. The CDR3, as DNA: TGTGCCAGCAGTCAGAGGGGCGGGGCCTCCTACAATGAGCAGTTCTTC.

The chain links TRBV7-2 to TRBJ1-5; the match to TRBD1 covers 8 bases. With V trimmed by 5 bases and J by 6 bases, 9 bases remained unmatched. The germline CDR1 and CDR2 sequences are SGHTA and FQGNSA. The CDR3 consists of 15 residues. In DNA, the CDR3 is TGTGCCAGCAGCGAGACAGGGGTCCCTATTCAGCCCCAGCATTTT. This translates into CASSETGVPIQPQHF. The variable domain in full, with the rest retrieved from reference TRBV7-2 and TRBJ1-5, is GAGVSQSPSNKVTEKGKDVELRCDPISGHTALYWYRQSLGQGLEFLIYFQGNSAPDKSGLPSDRFSAERTGGSVSTLTIQRTQQEDSAVYLCASSETGVPIQPQHFGDGTRLSIL.

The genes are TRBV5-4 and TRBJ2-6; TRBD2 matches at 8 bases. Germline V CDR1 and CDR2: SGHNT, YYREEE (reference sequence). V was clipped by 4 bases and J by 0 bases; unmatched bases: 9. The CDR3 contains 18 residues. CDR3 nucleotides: TGTGCCAGCAGCCCGCCGGGAGGGCCGAGCTCTGGGGCCAACGTCCTGACTTTC. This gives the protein CASSPPGGPSSGANVLTF.

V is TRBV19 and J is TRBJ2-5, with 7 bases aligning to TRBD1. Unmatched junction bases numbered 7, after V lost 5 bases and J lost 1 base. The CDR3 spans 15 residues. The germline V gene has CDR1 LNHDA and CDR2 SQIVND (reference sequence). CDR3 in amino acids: CASSATGTVQETQYF. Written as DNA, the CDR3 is TGTGCCAGTAGTGCGACTGGGACAGTCCAAGAGACCCAGTACTTC.

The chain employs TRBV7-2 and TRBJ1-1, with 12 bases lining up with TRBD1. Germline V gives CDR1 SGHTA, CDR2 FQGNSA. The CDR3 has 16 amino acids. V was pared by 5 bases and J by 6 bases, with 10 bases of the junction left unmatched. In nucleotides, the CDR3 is TGTGCCAGCAGCCGGGACAGGGGGCTTGTACGATCTGAAGCTTTCTTT. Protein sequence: CASSRDRGLVRSEAFF.

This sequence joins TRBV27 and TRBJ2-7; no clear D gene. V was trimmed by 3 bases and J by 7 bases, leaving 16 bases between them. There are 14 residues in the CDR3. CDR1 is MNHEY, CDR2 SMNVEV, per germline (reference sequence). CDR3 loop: CASSFLFTTGEQYF. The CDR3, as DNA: TGTGCCAGCAGTTTTCTTTTTACCACCGGGGAGCAGTACTTC.

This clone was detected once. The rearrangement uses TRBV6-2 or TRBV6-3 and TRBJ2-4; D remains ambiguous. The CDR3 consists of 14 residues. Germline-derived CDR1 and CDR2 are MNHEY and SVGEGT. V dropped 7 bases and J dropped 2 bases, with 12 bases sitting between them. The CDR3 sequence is CASTPVAPKNIQYF. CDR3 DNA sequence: TGTGCCAGCACCCCGGTCGCGCCCAAAAACATTCAGTACTTC.

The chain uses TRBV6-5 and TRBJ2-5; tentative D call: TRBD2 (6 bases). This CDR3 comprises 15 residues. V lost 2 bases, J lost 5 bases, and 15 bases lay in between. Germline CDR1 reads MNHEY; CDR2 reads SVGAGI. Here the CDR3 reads CASSYRVGGDETQYF. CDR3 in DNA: TGTGCCAGCAGTTACCGGGTGGGGGGTGATGAGACCCAGTACTTC.

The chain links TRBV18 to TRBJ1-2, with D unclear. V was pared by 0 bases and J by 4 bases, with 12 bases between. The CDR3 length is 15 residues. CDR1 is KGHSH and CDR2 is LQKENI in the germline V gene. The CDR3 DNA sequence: TGTGCCAGCTCACCACCGCAGCAGGTCGGCTATGGCTACACCTTC. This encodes CASSPPQQVGYGYTF.

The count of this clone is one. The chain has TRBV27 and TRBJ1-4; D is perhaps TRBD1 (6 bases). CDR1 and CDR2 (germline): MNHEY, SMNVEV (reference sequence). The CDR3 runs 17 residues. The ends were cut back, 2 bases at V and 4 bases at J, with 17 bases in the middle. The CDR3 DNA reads TGTGCCAGCAGTTTACCCCCCAAGGGGGTCCATAATGAAAAACTGTTTTTT. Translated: CASSLPPKGVHNEKLFF.

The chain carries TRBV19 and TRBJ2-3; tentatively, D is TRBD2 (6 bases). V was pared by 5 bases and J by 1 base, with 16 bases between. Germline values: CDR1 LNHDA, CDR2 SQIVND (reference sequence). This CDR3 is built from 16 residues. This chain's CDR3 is CASSDRRGSGTDTQYF. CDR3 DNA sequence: TGTGCCAGTAGTGACCGGCGGGGTTCTGGCACAGATACGCAGTATTTT.

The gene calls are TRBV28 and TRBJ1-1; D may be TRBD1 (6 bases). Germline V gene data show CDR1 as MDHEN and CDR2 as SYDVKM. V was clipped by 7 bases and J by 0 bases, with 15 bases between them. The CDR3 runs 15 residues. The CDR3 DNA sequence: TGTGCCAGCACTCTGGGGCAGGGGCTGAACACTGAAGCTTTCTTT. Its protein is CASTLGQGLNTEAFF.

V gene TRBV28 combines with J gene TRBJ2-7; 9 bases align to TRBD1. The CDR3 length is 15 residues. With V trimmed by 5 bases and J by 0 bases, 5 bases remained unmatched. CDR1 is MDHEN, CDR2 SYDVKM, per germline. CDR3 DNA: TGTGCCAGCAGTGCCACGACAGGGGGCTCCTACGAGCAGTACTTC. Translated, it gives CASSATTGGSYEQYF.

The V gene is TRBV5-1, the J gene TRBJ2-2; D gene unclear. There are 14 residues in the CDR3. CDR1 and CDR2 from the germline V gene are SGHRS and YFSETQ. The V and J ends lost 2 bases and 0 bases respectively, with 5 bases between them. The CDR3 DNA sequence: TGCGCCAGCAGCTTTATATCGAACACCGGGGAGCTGTTTTTT. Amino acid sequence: CASSFISNTGELFF.

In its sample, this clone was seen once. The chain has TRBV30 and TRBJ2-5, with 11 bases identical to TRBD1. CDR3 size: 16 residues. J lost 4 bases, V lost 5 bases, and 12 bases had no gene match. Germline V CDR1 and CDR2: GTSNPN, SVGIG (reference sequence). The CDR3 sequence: CAWSRKPGQGVETQYF. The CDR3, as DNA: TGTGCCTGGTCCCGAAAACCGGGACAGGGGGTAGAGACCCAGTACTTC.

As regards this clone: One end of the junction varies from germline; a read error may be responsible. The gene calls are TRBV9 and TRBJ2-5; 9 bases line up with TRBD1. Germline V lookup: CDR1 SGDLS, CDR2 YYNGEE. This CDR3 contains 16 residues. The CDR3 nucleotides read TGTGCCAGCAGCGTATCCCGGGACAGGGTGCAAGGGACCCAGTACTTC. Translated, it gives CASSVSRDRVQGTQYF.

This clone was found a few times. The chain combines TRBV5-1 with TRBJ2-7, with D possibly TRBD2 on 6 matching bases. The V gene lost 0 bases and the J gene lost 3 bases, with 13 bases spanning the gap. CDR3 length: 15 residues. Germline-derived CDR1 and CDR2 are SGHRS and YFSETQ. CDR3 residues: CASSLVRGGIYEQYF. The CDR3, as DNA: TGCGCCAGCAGCTTGGTACGTGGCGGGATCTACGAGCAGTACTTC.

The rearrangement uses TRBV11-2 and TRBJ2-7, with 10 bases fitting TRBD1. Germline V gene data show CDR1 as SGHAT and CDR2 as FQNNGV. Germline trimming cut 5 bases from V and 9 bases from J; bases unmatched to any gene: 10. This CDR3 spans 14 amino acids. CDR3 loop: CASSPRPGTGAQYF. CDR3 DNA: TGTGCCAGCAGCCCCCGCCCCGGGACAGGGGCGCAGTACTTC.

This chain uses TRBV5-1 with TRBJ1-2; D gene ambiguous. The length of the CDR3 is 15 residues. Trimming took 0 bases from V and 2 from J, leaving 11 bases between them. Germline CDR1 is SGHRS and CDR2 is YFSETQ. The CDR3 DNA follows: TGCGCCAGCAGCTTGGCGCGAGGGCCCAACTATGGCTACACCTTC. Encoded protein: CASSLARGPNYGYTF.

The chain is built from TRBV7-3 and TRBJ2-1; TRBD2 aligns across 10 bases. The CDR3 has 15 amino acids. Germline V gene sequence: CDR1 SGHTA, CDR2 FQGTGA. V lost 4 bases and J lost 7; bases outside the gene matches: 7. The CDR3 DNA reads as TGTGCCAGCAGCTCTAAGCGGGGGGGCTGGAATGAGCAGTTCTTC. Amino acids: CASSSKRGGWNEQFF.

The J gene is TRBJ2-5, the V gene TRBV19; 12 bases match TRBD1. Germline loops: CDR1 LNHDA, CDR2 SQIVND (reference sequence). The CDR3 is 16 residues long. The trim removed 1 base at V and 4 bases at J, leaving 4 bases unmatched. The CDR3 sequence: CASSIVGQGAGETQYF. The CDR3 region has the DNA TGTGCCAGTAGTATAGTGGGACAGGGGGCGGGAGAGACCCAGTACTTC. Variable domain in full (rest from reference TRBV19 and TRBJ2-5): DGGITQSPKYLFRKEGQNVTLSCEQNLNHDAMYWYRQDPGQGLRLIYYSQIVNDFQKGDIAEGYSVSREKKESFPLTVTSAQKNPTAFYLCASSIVGQGAGETQYFGPGTRLLVL.

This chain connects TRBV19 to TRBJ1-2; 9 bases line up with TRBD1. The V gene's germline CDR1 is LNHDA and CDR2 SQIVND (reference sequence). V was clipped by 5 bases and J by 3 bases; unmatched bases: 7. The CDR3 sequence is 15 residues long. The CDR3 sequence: CASSPLTGGDYGYTF. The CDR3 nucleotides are TGTGCCAGTAGTCCACTGACAGGGGGAGACTATGGCTACACCTTC. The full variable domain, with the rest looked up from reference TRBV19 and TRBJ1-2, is DGGITQSPKYLFRKEGQNVTLSCEQNLNHDAMYWYRQDPGQGLRLIYYSQIVNDFQKGDIAEGYSVSREKKESFPLTVTSAQKNPTAFYLCASSPLTGGDYGYTFGSGTRLTVV.